This T cell receptor beta chain comes out of a study of graft-versus-host responses after intestinal transplantation. Germline CDR1 is SGHKS and CDR2 is YYEKEE (reference sequence). V lost 0 bases and J lost 7; bases outside the gene matches: 9. The length of the CDR3 is 15 residues. Study-wide points: Early post-transplant declines in HvG were associated with peak levels of circulating GvH clones.

The data were produced by immunoSEQ multiplex PCR, yet TCRdb's version contains in-frame clones alone and is incomplete. Of around 100,000 clones listed, over 85% are singletons. Comments on this clone: Its antigen is undetermined.

The receptor comes from a human donor who was the organ donor for an intestinal transplant. Sequences were derived from unstimulated CD4+ T cells sorted from spleen or lymph node cells, sampled before transplant. The V call is TRBV5-5, the J call TRBJ2-5; 7 bases fit TRBD1. CDR3 sequence reads: CASSLGLQGRGTQYF. CDR3 DNA sequence: TGTGCCAGCAGCTTGGGGTTACAGGGGCGTGGGACCCAGTACTTC.